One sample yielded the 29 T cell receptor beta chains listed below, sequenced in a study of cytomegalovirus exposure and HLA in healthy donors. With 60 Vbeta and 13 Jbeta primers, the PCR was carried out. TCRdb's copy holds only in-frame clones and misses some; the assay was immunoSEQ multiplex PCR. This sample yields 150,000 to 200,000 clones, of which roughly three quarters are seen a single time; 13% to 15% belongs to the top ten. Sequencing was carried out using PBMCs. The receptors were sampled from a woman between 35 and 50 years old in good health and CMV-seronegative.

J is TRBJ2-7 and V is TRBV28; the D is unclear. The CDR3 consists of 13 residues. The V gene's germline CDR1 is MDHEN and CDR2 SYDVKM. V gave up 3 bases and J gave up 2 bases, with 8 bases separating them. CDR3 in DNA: TGTGCCAGCAGTTTTACAGCCCCCTACGAGCAGTACTTC. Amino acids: CASSFTAPYEQYF.

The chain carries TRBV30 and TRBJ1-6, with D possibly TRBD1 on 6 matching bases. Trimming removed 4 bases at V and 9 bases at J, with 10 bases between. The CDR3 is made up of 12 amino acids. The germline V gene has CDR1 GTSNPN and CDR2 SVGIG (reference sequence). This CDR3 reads CAWNRVTSPLHF. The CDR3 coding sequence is TGTGCCTGGAACAGGGTTACTTCACCCCTCCACTTT.

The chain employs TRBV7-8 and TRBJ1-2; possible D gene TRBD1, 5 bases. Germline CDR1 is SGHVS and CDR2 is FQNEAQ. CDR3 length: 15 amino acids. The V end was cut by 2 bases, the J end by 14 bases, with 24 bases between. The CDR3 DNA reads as TGTGCCAGCAGCTTATTTGATAGTGGGGCGGAACGCCTAACCTTC. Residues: CASSLFDSGAERLTF.

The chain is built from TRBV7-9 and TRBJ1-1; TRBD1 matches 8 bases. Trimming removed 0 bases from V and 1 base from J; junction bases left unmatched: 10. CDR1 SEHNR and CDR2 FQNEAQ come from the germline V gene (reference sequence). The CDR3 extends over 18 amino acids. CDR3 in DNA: TGTGCCAGCAGCTTAGCCCTCCCCAGGGGGCGAAGGAACACTGAAGCTTTCTTT. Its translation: CASSLALPRGRRNTEAFF.

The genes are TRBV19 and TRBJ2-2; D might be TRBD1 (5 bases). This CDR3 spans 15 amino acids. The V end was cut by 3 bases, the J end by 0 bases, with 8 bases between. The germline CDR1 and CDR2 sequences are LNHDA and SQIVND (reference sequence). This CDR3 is CASSMDTPNTGELFF. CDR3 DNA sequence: TGTGCCAGTAGTATGGACACGCCGAACACCGGGGAGCTGTTTTTT.

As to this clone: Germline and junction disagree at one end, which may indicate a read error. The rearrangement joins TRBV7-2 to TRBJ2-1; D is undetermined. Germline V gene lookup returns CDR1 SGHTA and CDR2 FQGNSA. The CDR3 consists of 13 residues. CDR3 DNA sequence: TGTGCCAGCAGTTTAGAGACTCCCGGGGAGCAGTTCTTC. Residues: CASSLETPGEQFF. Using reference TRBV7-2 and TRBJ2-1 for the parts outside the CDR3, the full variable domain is GAGVSQSPSNKVTEKGKDVELRCDPISGHTALYWYRQSLGQGLEFLIYFQGNSAPDKSGLPSDRFSAERTGGSVSTLTIQRTQQEDSAVYLCASSLETPGEQFFGPGTRLTVL.

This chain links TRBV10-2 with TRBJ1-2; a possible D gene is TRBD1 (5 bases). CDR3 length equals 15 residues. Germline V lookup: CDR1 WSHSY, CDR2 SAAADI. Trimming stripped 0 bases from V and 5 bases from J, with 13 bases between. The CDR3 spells CASSESGGGRYGYTF. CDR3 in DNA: TGCGCCAGCAGTGAGTCTGGGGGGGGTAGGTATGGCTACACCTTC.

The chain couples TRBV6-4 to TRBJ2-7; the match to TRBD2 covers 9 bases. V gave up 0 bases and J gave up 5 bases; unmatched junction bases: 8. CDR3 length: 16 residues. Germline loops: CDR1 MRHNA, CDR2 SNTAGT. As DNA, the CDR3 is TGTGCCAGCAGTGACTCGGGGGCGGGGGGGCCCCACGAGCAGTACTTC. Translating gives CASSDSGAGGPHEQYF.

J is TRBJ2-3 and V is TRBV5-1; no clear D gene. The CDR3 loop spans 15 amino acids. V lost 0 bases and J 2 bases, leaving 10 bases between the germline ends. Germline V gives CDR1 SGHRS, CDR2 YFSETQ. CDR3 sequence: CASSLGAVITDTQYF. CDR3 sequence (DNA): TGCGCCAGCAGCTTGGGGGCAGTGATCACAGATACGCAGTATTTT.

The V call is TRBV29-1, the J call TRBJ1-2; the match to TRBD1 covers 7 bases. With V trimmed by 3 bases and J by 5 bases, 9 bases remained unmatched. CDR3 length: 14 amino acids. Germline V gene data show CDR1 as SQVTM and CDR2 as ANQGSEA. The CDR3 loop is CSVEGGQTIYGYTF. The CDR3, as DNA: TGCAGCGTTGAGGGGGGACAGACAATATATGGCTACACCTTC.

This chain's CDR3 is CASSVYAGGPQETQYF. Here the CDR3 DNA reads TGTGCCAGCAGCGTGTACGCGGGAGGGCCCCAAGAGACCCAGTACTTC. The genes are TRBV9 and TRBJ2-5, with TRBD2 identical over 9 bases. This CDR3 region has 16 residues. The germline CDR1 and CDR2 sequences are SGDLS and YYNGEE. V was clipped by 2 bases and J by 1 base; unmatched bases: 6.

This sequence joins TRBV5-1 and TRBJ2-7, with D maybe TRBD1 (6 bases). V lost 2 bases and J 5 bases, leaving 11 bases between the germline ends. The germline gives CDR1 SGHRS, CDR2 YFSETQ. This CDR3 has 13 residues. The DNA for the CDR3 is TGCGCCAGCAGCTTTCTGGGGGCGGACGAGCAGTACTTC. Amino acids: CASSFLGADEQYF.

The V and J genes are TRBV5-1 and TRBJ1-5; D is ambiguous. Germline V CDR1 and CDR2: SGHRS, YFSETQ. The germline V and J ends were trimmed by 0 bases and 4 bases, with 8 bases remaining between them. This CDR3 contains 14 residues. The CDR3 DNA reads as TGCGCCAGCAGCTTGGAAGGCGGGAATCAGCCCCAGCATTTT. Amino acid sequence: CASSLEGGNQPQHF.

The CDR3 DNA follows: TGTGCCAGCAGTGCATCAGCAGGGGGCGCTAACTATGGCTACACCTTC. Translation: CASSASAGGANYGYTF. V is TRBV27 and J is TRBJ1-2; 8 nucleotides match TRBD1. CDR3 length equals 16 residues. CDR1 is MNHEY, CDR2 SMNVEV, per germline (reference sequence). Trimming at V came to 5 bases and at J to 0 bases, leaving 8 bases not matched to a gene.

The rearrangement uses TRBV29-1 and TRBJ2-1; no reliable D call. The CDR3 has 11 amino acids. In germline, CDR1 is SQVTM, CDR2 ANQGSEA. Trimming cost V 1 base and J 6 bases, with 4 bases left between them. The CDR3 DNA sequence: TGCAGCGTTGAAGGGCCCAATGAGCAGTTCTTC. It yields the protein CSVEGPNEQFF.

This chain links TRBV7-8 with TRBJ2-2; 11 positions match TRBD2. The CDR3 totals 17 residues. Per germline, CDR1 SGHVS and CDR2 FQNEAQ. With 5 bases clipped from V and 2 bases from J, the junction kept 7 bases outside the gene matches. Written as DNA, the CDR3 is TGTGCCAGCAGCCTCCCGACTAGCGGGATCAACACCGGGGAGCTGTTTTTT. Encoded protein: CASSLPTSGINTGELFF.

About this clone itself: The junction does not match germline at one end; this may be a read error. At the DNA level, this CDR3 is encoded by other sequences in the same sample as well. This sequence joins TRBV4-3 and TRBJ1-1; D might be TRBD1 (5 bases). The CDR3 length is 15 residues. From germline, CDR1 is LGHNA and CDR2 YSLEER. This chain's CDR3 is CASSQSRQMNTEAFF. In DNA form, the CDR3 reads TGCGCCAGCAGCCAATCGCGACAGATGAATACTGAAGCTTTCTTT.

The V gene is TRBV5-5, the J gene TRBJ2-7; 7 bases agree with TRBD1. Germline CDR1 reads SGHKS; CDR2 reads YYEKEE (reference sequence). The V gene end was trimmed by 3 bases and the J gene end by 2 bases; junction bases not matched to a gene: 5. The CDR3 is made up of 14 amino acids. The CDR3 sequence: CASSSTGSTYEQYF. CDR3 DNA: TGTGCCAGCAGCTCGACAGGGTCGACCTACGAGCAGTACTTC.

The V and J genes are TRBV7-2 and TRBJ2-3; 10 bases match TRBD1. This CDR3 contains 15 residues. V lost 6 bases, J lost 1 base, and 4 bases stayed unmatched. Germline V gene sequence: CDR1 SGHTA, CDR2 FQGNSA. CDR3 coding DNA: TGTGCCAGCAGTCGACAGGGGGCTGGCACAGATACGCAGTATTTT. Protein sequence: CASSRQGAGTDTQYF.

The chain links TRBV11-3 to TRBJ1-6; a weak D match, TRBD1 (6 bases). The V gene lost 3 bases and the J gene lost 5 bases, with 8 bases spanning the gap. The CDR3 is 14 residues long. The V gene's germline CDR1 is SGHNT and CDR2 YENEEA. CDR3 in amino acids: CASSLSGDNSPLHF. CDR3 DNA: TGTGCCAGCAGCTTGTCAGGGGATAATTCACCCCTCCACTTT.

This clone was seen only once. CDR3 coding DNA: TGTGCCAGCAGCTTAACTAGCGGGGGGATCGAAACGCAGTATTTT. Its translation is CASSLTSGGIETQYF. The rearrangement uses TRBV7-7 and TRBJ2-3; TRBD2 matches at 12 bases. The CDR3 extends over 15 amino acids. Germline V gene sequence: CDR1 SSHAT, CDR2 FNYEAQ (reference sequence). After removal of 2 bases from V and 9 bases from J, the junction contained 6 bases not matched to a gene.

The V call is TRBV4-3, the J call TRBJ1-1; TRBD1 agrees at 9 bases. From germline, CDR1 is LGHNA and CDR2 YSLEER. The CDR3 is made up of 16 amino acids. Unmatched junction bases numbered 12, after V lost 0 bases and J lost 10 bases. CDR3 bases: TGCGCCAGCAGCCAAGATCTCTTGACAGGGGGTCACGGAGCTTTCTTT. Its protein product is CASSQDLLTGGHGAFF.

The DNA of the CDR3 is TGTGCCAGCAGCCTCTCTAGCACAGATACGCAGTATTTT. It encodes CASSLSSTDTQYF. The V gene is TRBV5-8, the J gene TRBJ2-3; D not resolved. CDR1 SGHTS and CDR2 YDEGEE come from the germline V gene. CDR3 length equals 13 residues. V was clipped by 4 bases and J by 0 bases, with 6 bases between them.

CDR3 amino acids: CASSQAGTSGKETQYF. The CDR3 nucleotides read TGCGCCAGCAGCCAAGCCGGGACTAGCGGGAAAGAGACCCAGTACTTC. The genes are TRBV4-3 and TRBJ2-5, with 13 bases lining up with TRBD2. After removal of 1 base from V and 3 bases from J, the junction contained 2 bases not matched to a gene. The germline CDR1 and CDR2 sequences are LGHNA and YSLEER. This CDR3 is built from 16 residues.

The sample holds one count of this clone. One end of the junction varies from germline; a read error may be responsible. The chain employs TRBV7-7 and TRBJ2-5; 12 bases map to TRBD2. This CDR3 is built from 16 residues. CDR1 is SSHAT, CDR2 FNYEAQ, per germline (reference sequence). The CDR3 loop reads CASSFRLAGGRETQYF. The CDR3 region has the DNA TGTGCTAGCAGCTTCCGGCTAGCGGGAGGGCGAGAGACCCAGTACTTC.

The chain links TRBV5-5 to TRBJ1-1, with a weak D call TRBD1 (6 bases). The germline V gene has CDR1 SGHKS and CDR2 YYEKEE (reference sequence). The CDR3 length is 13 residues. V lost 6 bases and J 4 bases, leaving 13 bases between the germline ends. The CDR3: CASTITGSTEAFF. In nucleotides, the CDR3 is TGTGCCAGCACCATAACAGGGAGCACTGAAGCTTTCTTT.

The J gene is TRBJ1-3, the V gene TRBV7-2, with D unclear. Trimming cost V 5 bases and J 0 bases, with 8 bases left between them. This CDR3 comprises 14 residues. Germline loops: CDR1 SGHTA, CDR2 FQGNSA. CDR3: CASSLPGSGNTIYF. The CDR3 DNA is TGTGCCAGCAGCCTCCCGGGCTCTGGAAACACCATATATTTT.

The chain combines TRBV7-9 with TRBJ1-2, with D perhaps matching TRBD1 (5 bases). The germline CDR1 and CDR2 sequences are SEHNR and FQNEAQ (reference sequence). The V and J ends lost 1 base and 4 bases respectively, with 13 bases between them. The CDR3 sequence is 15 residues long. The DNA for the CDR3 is TGTGCCAGCAGCTTAGATGGCAGGGTGAGCTATGGCTACACCTTC. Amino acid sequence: CASSLDGRVSYGYTF.

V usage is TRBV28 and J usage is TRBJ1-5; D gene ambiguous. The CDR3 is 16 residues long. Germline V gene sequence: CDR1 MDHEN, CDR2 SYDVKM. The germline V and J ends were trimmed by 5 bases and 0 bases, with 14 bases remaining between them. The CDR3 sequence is CASSARGDYSNQPQHF. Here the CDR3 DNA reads TGTGCCAGCAGTGCCCGCGGAGATTATAGCAATCAGCCCCAGCATTTT.